This T cell receptor beta chain emerged from a study of cytomegalovirus exposure and HLA in healthy donors. The CDR3 extends over 15 amino acids. The germline V gene encodes CDR1 SGHVS and CDR2 FNYEAQ. Between the trimmed V and J ends, which lost 5 bases and 0 bases, there was a span of 14 bases. Vbeta (60) and Jbeta (13) primers were used in the PCR. Libraries were prepared by immunoSEQ multiplex PCR; TCRdb keeps only in-frame clonotypes and omits some of them. The repertoire table contains roughly 62,000 clones. Sample: PBMCs. The TCR originated in a male donor in good health and CMV-seronegative. The chain carries TRBV7-6 and TRBJ2-7; D is unclear. CDR3 residues: CASSQVPGHSYEQYF. For the CDR3, the DNA is TGTGCCAGCAGCCAAGTACCAGGCCACTCCTACGAGCAGTACTTC.